Sequencing of this T cell receptor beta chain was carried out in a study of regulatory T cells in long-lasting Graves disease. The germline gives CDR1 DFQATT, CDR2 SNEGSKA (reference sequence). V lost 5 bases and J lost 3, with 6 bases in between. CDR3 length equals 11 residues. This sample's time point: newly diagnosed GD, antithyroid drugs for less than 3 months. After RNA was extracted from PBMCs, the TCR library was made from it. This clonotype has ten or more counts. Investigators prepared the TCR beta libraries by applying iRepertoire HTBI primers and Arm-PCR of CDR3 regions. TCRdb processed the multiplex PCR reads anew with MiXCR; each CDR3 protein has one entry. The top ten hold less than 15% of the sample, which has some 250,000 distinct CDR3 sequences, 18% seen once. The sample also formed part of further work on T cells in Graves' hyperthyroidism and ophthalmopathy.

Sample: peripheral blood mononuclear cells (PBMCs), taken at new diagnosis, from a patient treated with antithyroid drugs. This sequence joins TRBV20-1 and TRBJ2-3; the D is unclear. The TCR comes from a woman aged 25 to 39 with Graves disease. CDR3 protein: CSAPLTDTQYF. The DNA for the CDR3 is TGCAGTGCTCCCCTTACAGATACGCAGTATTTT.